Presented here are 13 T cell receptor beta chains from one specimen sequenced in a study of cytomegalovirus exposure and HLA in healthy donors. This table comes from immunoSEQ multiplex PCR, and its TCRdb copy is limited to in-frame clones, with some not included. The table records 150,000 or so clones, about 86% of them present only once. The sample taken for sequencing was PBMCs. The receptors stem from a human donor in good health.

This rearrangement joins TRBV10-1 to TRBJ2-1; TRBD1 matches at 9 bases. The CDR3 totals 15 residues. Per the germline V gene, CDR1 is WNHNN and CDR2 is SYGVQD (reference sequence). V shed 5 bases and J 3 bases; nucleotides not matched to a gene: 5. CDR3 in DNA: TGCGCCAGCAGTCCCCGGGACAGGGTCTACAATGAGCAGTTCTTC. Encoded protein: CASSPRDRVYNEQFF.

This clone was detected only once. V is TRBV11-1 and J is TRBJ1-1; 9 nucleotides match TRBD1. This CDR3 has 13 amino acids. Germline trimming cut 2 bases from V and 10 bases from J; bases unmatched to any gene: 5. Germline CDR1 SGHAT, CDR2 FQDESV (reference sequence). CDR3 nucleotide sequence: TGTGCCAGCAGCTTAATGGGACAGGGAAGAGCTTTCTTT. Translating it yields CASSLMGQGRAFF. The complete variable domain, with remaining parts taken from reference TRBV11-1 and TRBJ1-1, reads EAEVAQSPRYKITEKSQAVAFWCDPISGHATLYWYRQILGQGPELLVQFQDESVVDDSQLPKDRFSAERLKGVDSTLKIQPAELGDSAMYLCASSLMGQGRAFFGQGTRLTVV.

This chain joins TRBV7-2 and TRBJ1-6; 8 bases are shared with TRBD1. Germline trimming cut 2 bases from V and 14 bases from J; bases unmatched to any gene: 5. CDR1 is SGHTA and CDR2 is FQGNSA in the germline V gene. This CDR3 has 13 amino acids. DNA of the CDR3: TGTGCCAGCAGCTTAATACAGGGGGGTACCCTCCACTTT. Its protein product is CASSLIQGGTLHF.

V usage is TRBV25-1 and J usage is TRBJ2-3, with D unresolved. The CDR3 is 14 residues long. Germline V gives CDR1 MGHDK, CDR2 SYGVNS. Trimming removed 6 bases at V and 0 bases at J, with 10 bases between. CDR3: CASSVLSSTDTQYF. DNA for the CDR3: TGTGCCAGCAGCGTACTTTCTAGCACAGATACGCAGTATTTT.

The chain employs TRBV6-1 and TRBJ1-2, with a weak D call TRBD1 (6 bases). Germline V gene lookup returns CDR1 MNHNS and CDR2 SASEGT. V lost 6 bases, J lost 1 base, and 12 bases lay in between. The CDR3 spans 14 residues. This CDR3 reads CASRGHLLNYGYTF. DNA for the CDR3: TGTGCCAGCAGGGGACACCTGCTTAACTATGGCTACACCTTC.

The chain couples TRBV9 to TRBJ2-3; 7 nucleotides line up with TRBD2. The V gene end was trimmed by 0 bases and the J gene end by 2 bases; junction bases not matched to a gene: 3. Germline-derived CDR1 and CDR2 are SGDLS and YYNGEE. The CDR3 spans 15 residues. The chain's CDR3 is CASSVGLASTDTQYF. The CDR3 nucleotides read TGTGCCAGCAGCGTAGGACTAGCATCCACAGATACGCAGTATTTT. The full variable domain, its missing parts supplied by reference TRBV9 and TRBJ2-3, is DSGVTQTPKHLITATGQRVTLRCSPRSGDLSVYWYQQSLDQGLQFLIQYYNGEERAKGNILERFSAQQFPDLHSELNLSSLELGDSALYFCASSVGLASTDTQYFGPGTRLTVL.

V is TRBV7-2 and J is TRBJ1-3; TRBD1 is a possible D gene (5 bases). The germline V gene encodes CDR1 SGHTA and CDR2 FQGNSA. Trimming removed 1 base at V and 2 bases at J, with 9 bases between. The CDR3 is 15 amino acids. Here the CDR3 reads CASSLVLGAGNTIYF. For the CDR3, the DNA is TGTGCCAGCAGCTTAGTTCTAGGGGCTGGAAACACCATATATTTT.

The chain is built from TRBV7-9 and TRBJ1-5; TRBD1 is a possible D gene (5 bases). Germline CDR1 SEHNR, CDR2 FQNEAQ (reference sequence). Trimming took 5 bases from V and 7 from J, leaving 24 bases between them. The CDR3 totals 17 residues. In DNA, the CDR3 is TGTGCCAGCAGCGCACACGTCCGGGGGACTACAATCCAGCCCCAGCATTTT. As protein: CASSAHVRGTTIQPQHF.

Here the CDR3 reads CASSLGRGKVVGTDTQYF. CDR3 bases: TGTGCCAGCAGTTTGGGCAGGGGGAAGGTTGTGGGCACAGATACGCAGTATTTT. This chain uses TRBV27 with TRBJ2-3; 7 nucleotides agree with TRBD1. The V and J ends lost 3 bases and 1 base, in that order; junction bases with no gene match: 13. The CDR3 contains 18 residues. CDR1 and CDR2 (germline): MNHEY, SMNVEV (reference sequence).

The CDR3 spells CASSPRIRTGYADTQYF. CDR3 nucleotides: TGTGCCAGCTCACCCCGGATCCGGACAGGGTACGCAGATACGCAGTATTTT. The chain carries TRBV18 and TRBJ2-3; TRBD1 agrees at 8 bases. V shed 3 bases, J shed 4 bases, and the junction held 12 bases outside the gene matches. The CDR3 covers 17 residues. The germline V gene has CDR1 KGHSH and CDR2 LQKENI. Drawing the rest from reference TRBV18 and TRBJ2-3, the complete variable domain is NAGVMQNPRHLVRRRGQEARLRCSPMKGHSHVYWYRQLPEEGLKFMVYLQKENIIDESGMPKERFSAEFPKEGPSILRIQQVVRGDSAAYFCASSPRIRTGYADTQYFGPGTRLTVL.

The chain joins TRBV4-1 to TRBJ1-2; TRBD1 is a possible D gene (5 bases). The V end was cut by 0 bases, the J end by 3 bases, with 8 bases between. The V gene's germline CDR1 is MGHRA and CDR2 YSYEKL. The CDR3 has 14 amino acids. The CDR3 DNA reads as TGCGCCAGCAGCCAAGACGGGGGGTACTATGGCTACACCTTC. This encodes CASSQDGGYYGYTF.

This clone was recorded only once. DNA of the CDR3: TGTGCCAGCAAACAACAGGGACCCACAGATACGCAGTATTTT. Translating it yields CASKQQGPTDTQYF. The genes are TRBV6-6 and TRBJ2-3; D perhaps matches TRBD1 (6 bases). The CDR3 consists of 14 residues. The V end was cut by 7 bases, the J end by 2 bases, with 13 bases between. Germline CDR1 and CDR2: MNHNY and SVGAGI (reference sequence).

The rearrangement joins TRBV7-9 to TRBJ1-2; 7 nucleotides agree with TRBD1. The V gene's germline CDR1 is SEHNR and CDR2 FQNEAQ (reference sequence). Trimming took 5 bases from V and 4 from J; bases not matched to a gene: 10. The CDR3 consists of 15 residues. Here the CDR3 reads CASSPGGSRVYGYTF. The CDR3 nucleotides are TGTGCCAGCAGCCCAGGGGGATCCCGTGTCTATGGCTACACCTTC.